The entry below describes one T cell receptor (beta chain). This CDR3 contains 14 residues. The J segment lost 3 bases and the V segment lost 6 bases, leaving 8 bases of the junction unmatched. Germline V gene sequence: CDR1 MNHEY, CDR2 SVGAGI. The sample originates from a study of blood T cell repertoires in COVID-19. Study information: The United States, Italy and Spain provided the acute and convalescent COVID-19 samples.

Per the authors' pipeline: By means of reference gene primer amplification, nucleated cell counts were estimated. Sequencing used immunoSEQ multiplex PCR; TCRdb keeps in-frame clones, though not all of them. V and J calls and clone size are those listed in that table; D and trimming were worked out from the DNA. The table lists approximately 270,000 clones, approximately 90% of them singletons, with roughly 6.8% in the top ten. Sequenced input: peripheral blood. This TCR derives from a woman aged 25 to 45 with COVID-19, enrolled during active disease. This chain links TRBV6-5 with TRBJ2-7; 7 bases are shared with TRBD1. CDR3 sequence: CASSPTGQVYEQYF. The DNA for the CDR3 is TGTGCCAGCAGCCCGACAGGGCAAGTCTACGAGCAGTACTTC.